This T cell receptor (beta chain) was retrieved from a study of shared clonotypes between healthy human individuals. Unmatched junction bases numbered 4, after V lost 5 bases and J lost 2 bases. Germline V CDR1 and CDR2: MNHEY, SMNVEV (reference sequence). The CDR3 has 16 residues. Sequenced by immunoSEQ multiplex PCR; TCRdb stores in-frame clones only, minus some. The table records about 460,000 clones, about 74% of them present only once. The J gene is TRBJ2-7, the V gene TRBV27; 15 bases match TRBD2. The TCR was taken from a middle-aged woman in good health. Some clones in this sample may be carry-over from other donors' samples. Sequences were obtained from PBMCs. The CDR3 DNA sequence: TGTGCCAGCAGTACCCGGACTAGCGGGAGGGCCTACGAGCAGTACTTC. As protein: CASSTRTSGRAYEQYF.